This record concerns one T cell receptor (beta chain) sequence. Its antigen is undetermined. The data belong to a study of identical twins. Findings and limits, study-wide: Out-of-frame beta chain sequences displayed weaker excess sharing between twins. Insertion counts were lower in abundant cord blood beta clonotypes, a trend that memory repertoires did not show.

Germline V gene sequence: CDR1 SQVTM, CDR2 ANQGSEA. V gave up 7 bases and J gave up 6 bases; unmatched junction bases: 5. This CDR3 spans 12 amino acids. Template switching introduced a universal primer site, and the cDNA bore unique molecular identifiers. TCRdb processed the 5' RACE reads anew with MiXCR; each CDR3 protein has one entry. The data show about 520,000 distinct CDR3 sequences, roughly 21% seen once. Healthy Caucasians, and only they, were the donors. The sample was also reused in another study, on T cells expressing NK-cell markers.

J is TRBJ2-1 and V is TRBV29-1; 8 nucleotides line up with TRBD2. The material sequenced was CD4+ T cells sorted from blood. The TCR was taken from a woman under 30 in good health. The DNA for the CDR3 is TGCAGCGGTCCGGGGGGGCCCAATGAGCAGTTCTTC. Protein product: CSGPGGPNEQFF.